This TCR beta chain comes out of a study of T cell repertoires in aging, cancer and after chemotherapy. Findings of the study overall: Compared with age-matched healthy donors, untreated hematological or solid cancer patients showed higher blood TCR clonality.

The template was genomic DNA from peripheral blood, not RNA. This clonotype was counted a few times. Antigen: not known. A mixed TRB-A/B primer pool amplified rearranged TRB by multiplex touch-down PCR. A single record per CDR3 protein comes from TCRdb applying MiXCR to the multiplex PCR reads. The table records about 3,200 distinct CDR3 sequences, 30% to 35% of them present only once. This clonotype was obtained from a human donor with a solid tumor. The sequenced sample consisted of blood.

CDR3 coding DNA: TGTGCCATCAGTGAGGGACAGGGTTTCGGCTACGAGCAGTACTTC. Translated: CAISEGQGFGYEQYF. The chain recombines TRBV10-3 with TRBJ2-7; TRBD1 matches 8 bases. V lost 2 bases to trimming and J lost 3 bases; unmatched junction nucleotides: 6. CDR1 ENHRY and CDR2 SYGVKD come from the germline V gene. There are 15 residues in the CDR3.